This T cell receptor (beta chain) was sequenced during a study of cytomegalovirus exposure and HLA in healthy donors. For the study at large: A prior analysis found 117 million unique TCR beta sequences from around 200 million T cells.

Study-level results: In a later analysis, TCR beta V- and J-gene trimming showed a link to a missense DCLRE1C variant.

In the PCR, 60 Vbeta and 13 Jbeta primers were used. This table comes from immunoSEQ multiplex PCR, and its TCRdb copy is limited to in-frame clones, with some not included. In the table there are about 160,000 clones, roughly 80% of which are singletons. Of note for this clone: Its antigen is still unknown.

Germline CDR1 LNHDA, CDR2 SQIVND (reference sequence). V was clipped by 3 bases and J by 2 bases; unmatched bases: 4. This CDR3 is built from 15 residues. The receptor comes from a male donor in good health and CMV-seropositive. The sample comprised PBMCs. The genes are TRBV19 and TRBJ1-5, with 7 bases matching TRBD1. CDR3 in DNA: TGTGCCAGTAGTATCGACAGGGAAGGCAATCAGCCCCAGCATTTT. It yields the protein CASSIDREGNQPQHF.